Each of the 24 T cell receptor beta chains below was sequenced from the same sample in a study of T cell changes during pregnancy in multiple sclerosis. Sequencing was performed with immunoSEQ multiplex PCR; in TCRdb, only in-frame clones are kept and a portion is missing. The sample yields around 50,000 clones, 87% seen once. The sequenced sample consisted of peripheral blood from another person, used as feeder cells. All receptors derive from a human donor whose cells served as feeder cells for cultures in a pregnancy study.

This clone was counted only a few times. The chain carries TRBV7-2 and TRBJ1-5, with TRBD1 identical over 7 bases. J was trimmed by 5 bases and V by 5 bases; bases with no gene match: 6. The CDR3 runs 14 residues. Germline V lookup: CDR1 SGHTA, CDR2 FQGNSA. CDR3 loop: CASSRQGVDQPQHF. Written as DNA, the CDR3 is TGTGCCAGCAGCCGACAGGGAGTAGATCAGCCCCAGCATTTT. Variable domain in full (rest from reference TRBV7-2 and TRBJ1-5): GAGVSQSPSNKVTEKGKDVELRCDPISGHTALYWYRQSLGQGLEFLIYFQGNSAPDKSGLPSDRFSAERTGGSVSTLTIQRTQQEDSAVYLCASSRQGVDQPQHFGDGTRLSIL.

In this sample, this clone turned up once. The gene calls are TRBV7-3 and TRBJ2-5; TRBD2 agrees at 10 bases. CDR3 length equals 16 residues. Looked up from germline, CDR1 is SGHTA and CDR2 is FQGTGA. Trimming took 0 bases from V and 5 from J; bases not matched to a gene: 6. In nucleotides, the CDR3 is TGTGCCAGCAGCTTAACGTCTAGCGGGGGATGGGAGACCCAGTACTTC. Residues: CASSLTSSGGWETQYF.

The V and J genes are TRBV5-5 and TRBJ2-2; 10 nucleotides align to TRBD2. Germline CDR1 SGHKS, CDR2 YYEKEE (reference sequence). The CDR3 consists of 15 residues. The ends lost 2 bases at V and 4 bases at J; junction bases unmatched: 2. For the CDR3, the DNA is TGTGCCAGCAGCTTATTAGCGGGGGGCACCGGGGAGCTGTTTTTT. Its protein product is CASSLLAGGTGELFF.

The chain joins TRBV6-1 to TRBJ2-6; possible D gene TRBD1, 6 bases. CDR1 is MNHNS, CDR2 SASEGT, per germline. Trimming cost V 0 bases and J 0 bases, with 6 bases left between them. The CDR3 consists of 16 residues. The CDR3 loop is CASSEADSSGANVLTF. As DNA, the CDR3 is TGTGCCAGCAGTGAAGCGGACAGCTCTGGGGCCAACGTCCTGACTTTC.

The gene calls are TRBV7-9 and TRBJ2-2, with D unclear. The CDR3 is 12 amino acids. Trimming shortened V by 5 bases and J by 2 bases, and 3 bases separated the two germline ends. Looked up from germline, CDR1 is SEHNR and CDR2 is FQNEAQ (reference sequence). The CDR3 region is CASSLNTGELFF. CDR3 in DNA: TGTGCCAGCAGCCTAAACACCGGGGAGCTGTTTTTT.

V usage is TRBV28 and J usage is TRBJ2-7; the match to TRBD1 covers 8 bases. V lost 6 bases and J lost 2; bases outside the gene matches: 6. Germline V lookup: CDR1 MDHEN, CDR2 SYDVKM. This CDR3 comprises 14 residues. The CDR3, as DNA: TGTGCCAGCAGCCCCGGGACAGGCACCTACGAGCAGTACTTC. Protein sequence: CASSPGTGTYEQYF.

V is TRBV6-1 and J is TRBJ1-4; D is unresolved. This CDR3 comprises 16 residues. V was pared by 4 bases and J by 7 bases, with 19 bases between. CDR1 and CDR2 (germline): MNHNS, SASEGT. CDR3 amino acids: CASSVGEINYSEKLFF. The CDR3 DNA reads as TGTGCCAGCAGTGTGGGAGAGATAAATTACAGTGAAAAACTGTTTTTT.

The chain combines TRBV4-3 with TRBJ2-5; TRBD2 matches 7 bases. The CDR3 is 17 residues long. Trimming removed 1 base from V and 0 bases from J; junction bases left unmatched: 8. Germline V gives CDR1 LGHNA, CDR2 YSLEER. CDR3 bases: TGCGCCAGCAGCCAAGTTATGGGGGGAGGGTACCAAGAGACCCAGTACTTC. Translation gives CASSQVMGGGYQETQYF.

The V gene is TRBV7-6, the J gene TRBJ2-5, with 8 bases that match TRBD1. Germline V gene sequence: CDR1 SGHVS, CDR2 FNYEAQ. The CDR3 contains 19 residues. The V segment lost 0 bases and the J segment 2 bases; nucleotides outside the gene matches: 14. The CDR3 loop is CASSLAPPIGTGGQETQYF. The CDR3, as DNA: TGTGCCAGCAGCTTAGCGCCGCCCATCGGGACAGGAGGTCAAGAGACCCAGTACTTC.

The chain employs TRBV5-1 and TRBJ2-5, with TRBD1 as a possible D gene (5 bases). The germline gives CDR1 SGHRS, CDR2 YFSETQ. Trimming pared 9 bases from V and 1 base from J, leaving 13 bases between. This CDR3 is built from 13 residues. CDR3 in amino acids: CATSLTAQETQYF. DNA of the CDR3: TGCGCCACCTCCTTGACAGCCCAAGAGACCCAGTACTTC. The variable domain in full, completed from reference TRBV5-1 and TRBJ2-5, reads KAGVTQTPRYLIKTRGQQVTLSCSPISGHRSVSWYQQTPGQGLQFLFEYFSETQRNKGNFPGRFSGRQFSNSRSEMNVSTLELGDSALYLCATSLTAQETQYFGPGTRLLVL.

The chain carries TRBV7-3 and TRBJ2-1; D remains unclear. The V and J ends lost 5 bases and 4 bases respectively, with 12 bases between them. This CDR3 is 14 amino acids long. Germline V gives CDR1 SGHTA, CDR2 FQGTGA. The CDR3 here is CASSLPGGYNEQFF. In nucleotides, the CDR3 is TGTGCCAGCAGCCTTCCTGGCGGATACAATGAGCAGTTCTTC.

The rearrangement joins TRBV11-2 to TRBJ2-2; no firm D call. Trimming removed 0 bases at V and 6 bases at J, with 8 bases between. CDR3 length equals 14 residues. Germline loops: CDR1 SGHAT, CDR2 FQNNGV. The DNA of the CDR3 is TGTGCCAGCAGCTTAGATCCCTATCCCGGGGAGCTGTTTTTT. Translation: CASSLDPYPGELFF. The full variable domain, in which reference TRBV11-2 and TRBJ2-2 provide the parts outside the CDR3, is EAGVAQSPRYKIIEKRQSVAFWCNPISGHATLYWYQQILGQGPKLLIQFQNNGVVDDSQLPKDRFSAERLKGVDSTLKIQPAKLEDSAVYLCASSLDPYPGELFFGEGSRLTVL.

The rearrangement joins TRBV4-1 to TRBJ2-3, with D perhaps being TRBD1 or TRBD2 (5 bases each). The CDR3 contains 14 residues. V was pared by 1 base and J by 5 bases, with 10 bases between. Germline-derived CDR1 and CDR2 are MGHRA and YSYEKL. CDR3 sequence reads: CASSQGDARDTQYF. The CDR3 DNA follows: TGCGCCAGCAGCCAAGGGGACGCCAGAGATACGCAGTATTTT.

CDR3: CASSWTLGRGNSPLHF. The CDR3, as DNA: TGTGCCAGCAGCTGGACCTTGGGACGAGGGAATTCACCCCTCCACTTT. This sequence joins TRBV11-2 and TRBJ1-6; maybe TRBD1 (5 bases). V lost 4 bases, J lost 7 bases, and 17 bases lay in between. The germline V gene encodes CDR1 SGHAT and CDR2 FQNNGV. This CDR3 comprises 16 residues. The variable domain in full, with the rest retrieved from reference TRBV11-2 and TRBJ1-6, is EAGVAQSPRYKIIEKRQSVAFWCNPISGHATLYWYQQILGQGPKLLIQFQNNGVVDDSQLPKDRFSAERLKGVDSTLKIQPAKLEDSAVYLCASSWTLGRGNSPLHFGNGTRLTVT.

CDR3 region: CASSDQRQGANSPLHF. Written as DNA, the CDR3 is TGCGCCAGCAGCGACCAACGACAGGGCGCTAATTCACCCCTCCACTTT. V is TRBV5-1 and J is TRBJ1-6; 7 bases match TRBD1. V trimming: 4 bases; J trimming: 6 bases; junction bases outside the gene matches: 10. The CDR3 length is 16 residues. Germline V CDR1 and CDR2: SGHRS, YFSETQ.

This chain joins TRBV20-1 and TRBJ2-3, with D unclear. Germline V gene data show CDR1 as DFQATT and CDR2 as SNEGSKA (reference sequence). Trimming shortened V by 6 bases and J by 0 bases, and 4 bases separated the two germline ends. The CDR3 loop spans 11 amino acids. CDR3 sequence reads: CSAYSTDTQYF. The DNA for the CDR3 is TGCAGTGCCTATAGCACAGATACGCAGTATTTT.

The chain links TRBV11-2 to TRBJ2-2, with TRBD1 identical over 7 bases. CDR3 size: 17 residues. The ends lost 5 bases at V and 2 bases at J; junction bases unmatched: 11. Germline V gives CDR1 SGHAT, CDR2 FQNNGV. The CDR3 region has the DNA TGTGCCAGCAGCCGGGGACAGACTTATTTCAACACCGGGGAGCTGTTTTTT. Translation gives CASSRGQTYFNTGELFF.

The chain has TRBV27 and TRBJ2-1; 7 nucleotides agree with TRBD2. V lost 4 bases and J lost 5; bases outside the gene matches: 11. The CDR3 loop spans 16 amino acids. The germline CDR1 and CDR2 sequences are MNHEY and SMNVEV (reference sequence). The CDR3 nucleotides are TGTGCCAGCAGTTCCCAGGGCGGGAGACCCGACAATGAGCAGTTCTTC. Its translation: CASSSQGGRPDNEQFF.

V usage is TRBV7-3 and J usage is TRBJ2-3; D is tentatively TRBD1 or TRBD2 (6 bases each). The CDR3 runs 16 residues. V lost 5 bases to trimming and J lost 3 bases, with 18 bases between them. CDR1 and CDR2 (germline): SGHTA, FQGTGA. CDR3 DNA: TGTGCCAGCAGCCCCGGGGGCGGGAAACTTACAGATACGCAGTATTTT. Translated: CASSPGGGKLTDTQYF. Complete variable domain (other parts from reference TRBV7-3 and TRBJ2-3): GAGVSQTPSNKVTEKGKYVELRCDPISGHTALYWYRQSLGQGPEFLIYFQGTGAADDSGLPNDRFFAVRPEGSVSTLKIQRTERGDSAVYLCASSPGGGKLTDTQYFGPGTRLTVL.

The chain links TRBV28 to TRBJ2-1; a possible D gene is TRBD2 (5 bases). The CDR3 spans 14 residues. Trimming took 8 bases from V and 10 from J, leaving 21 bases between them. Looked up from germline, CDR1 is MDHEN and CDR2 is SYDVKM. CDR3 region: CASLGVTSFTEQFF. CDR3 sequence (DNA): TGTGCCAGCCTTGGGGTTACTAGTTTCACAGAGCAGTTCTTC.

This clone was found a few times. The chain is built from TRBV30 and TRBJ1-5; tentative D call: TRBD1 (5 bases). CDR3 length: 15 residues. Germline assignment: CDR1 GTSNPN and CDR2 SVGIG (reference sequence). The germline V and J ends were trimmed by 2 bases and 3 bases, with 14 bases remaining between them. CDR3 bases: TGTGCCTGGAGTCCTTCCGACAGAGACAATCAGCCCCAGCATTTT. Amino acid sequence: CAWSPSDRDNQPQHF.

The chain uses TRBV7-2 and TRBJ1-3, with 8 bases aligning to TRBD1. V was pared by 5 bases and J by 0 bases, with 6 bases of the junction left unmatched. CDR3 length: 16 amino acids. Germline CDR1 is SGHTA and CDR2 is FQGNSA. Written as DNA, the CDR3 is TGTGCCAGCAGCACGGGACAGGTTTTCTCTGGAAACACCATATATTTT. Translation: CASSTGQVFSGNTIYF.

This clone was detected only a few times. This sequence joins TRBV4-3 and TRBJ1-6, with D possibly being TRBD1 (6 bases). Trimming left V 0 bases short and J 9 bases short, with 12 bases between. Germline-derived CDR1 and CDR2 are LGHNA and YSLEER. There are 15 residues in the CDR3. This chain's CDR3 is CASSQDSGGGSPLHF. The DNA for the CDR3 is TGCGCCAGCAGCCAAGATAGCGGGGGCGGTTCACCCCTCCACTTT.

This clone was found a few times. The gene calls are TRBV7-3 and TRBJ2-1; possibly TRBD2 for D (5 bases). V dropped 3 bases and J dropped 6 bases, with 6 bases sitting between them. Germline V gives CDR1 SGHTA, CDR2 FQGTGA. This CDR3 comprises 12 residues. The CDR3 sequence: CASSFEGNEQFF. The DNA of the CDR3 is TGTGCCAGCAGCTTCGAGGGCAATGAGCAGTTCTTC.